This TCR beta chain derives from a study of T cells in Graves' hyperthyroidism and ophthalmopathy. TCR beta CDR3 sequences were amplified from RNA transcripts. TCR CDR3 regions were first amplified by RT-PCR with HTBI primers. MiXCR, run by TCRdb on the multiplex PCR reads, gives a single entry per CDR3 protein. The table lists 540,000 or so distinct CDR3 sequences, about 15% of them singletons. Every diagnosis used clinical symptoms, serum thyroxine and TRAb, thyroid ultrasound and orbital computed tomography. V was shortened by 1 base and J by 2 bases, with 6 bases between the two germline ends. The CDR3 length is 14 residues. CDR1 is SGHRS and CDR2 is YFSETQ in the germline V gene.

This sequence originates from a woman in her thirties with Graves' hyperthyroidism. Sequencing was done on a sample of blood. This chain uses TRBV5-1 with TRBJ1-4; unclear D gene. The CDR3 DNA sequence: TGCGCCAGCAGCTTGTCACAGACTAATGAAAAACTGTTTTTT. Protein product: CASSLSQTNEKLFF.